These T cell receptor beta chains were read from a single sample in a study of T cells after yellow fever vaccination. Via MiXCR, TCRdb re-called the 5' RACE reads, giving one row per CDR3 protein. Of more than 80,000 distinct CDR3 sequences listed, 5.8% are singletons. The sample here was CD8+ T cells sorted from PBMCs, taken 10 days after the yellow fever booster vaccination. Every receptor here comes from a man in his late teens or twenties who received the YFV17D yellow fever vaccine. Each CDR3 is given with its conserved first and last residue. The order of the fields is CDR3 protein, J gene, V gene.

CDR3 protein: CASSLRGFNTEAFF
J gene: TRBJ1-1
V gene: TRBV6-5

CDR3 protein: CASSPRRSRTQYF
J gene: TRBJ2-5
V gene: TRBV4-1

CDR3 protein: CASSAADVPTSTDTQYF
J gene: TRBJ2-3
V gene: TRBV9

CDR3 protein: CASSYFRGGPYEQYF
J gene: TRBJ2-7
V gene: TRBV6-2/TRBV6-3

CDR3 protein: CASSQDSGTAYGYTF
J gene: TRBJ1-2
V gene: TRBV4-3

CDR3 protein: CASSQGFRMPGELFF
J gene: TRBJ2-2
V gene: TRBV4-1

CDR3 protein: CASSLMGQNTGELFF
J gene: TRBJ2-2
V gene: TRBV27

CDR3 protein: CASSHLRVPGTPEHTGELFF
J gene: TRBJ2-2
V gene: TRBV4-3

CDR3 protein: CASSLTVSGTEAFF
J gene: TRBJ1-1
V gene: TRBV7-9

CDR3 protein: CASSPPSYLLNSGANVLTF
J gene: TRBJ2-6
V gene: TRBV19

CDR3 protein: CASSLFGGRVTDTQYF
J gene: TRBJ2-3
V gene: TRBV27

CDR3 protein: CASSQLGSGMGGEGYTF
J gene: TRBJ1-2
V gene: TRBV4-1

CDR3 protein: CASSSRFWGEGQPQHF
J gene: TRBJ1-5
V gene: TRBV7-8

CDR3 protein: CATSRDGVGGETQYF
J gene: TRBJ2-5
V gene: TRBV15

CDR3 protein: CASSQDGPASTDTQYF
J gene: TRBJ2-3
V gene: TRBV4-2

CDR3 protein: CASWPVGQGPSEAFF
J gene: TRBJ1-1
V gene: TRBV18

CDR3 protein: CASSFPRAGRDEQFF
J gene: TRBJ2-1
V gene: TRBV7-6

CDR3 protein: CSVQIAGRSSYEQYF
J gene: TRBJ2-7
V gene: TRBV29-1

CDR3 protein: CASSGLANTGELFF
J gene: TRBJ2-2
V gene: TRBV11-3

CDR3 protein: CASSFGSFTDTQYF
J gene: TRBJ2-3
V gene: TRBV27

CDR3 protein: CASSPTGVLNTEAFF
J gene: TRBJ1-1
V gene: TRBV9

CDR3 protein: CASSPDRSFSYEQYF
J gene: TRBJ2-7
V gene: TRBV7-3

CDR3 protein: CSARPARNTEAFF
J gene: TRBJ1-1
V gene: TRBV20-1

CDR3 protein: CASSFAGPRSSGYGYTF
J gene: TRBJ1-2
V gene: TRBV5-1

CDR3 protein: CSARDGGQPYNEQFF
J gene: TRBJ2-1
V gene: TRBV20-1

CDR3 protein: CASSRTGETQYF
J gene: TRBJ2-5
V gene: TRBV11-2

CDR3 protein: CASSQQSFNEQFF
J gene: TRBJ2-1
V gene: TRBV7-6

CDR3 protein: CASSQELSYGYTF
J gene: TRBJ1-2
V gene: TRBV4-1

CDR3 protein: CAISEPPGSSGNTIYF
J gene: TRBJ1-3
V gene: TRBV10-3

CDR3 protein: CASSTGQGPYAGNTIYF
J gene: TRBJ1-3
V gene: TRBV12-3/TRBV12-4

CDR3 protein: CASSVPGTGVDEQYF
J gene: TRBJ2-7
V gene: TRBV18

CDR3 protein: CASSMWVADTEAFF
J gene: TRBJ1-1
V gene: TRBV19

CDR3 protein: CSAPSGTGDGYGYTF
J gene: TRBJ1-2
V gene: TRBV20-1

CDR3 protein: CASSYSAGGTQETQYF
J gene: TRBJ2-5
V gene: TRBV6-2/TRBV6-3

CDR3 protein: CASSLVPGYQPQHF
J gene: TRBJ1-5
V gene: TRBV11-2

CDR3 protein: CASSPQGSARTQYF
J gene: TRBJ2-5
V gene: TRBV4-3

CDR3 protein: CASSQEGVHYGYTF
J gene: TRBJ1-2
V gene: TRBV4-1

CDR3 protein: CASSLDGSSYNEQFF
J gene: TRBJ2-1
V gene: TRBV11-3

CDR3 protein: CSASYTDTLYF
J gene: TRBJ2-3
V gene: TRBV20-1

CDR3 protein: CASSLGSERNEQFF
J gene: TRBJ2-1
V gene: TRBV7-6

CDR3 protein: CASSFLGRGLGNTIYF
J gene: TRBJ1-3
V gene: TRBV7-2